The next 30 T cell receptor beta chains were all read from a single sample in a study of vaccination effects on CD4 cells after COVID-19. For these TCRs, the target antigens are not known. Antigen-specific CD4+ T cells were expanded with viral peptide pools in the ViraFEST assay before sequencing. Isolating CD4+ T cells followed about 11 days of culture. Testing of the vaccine recipients showed negative nucleocapsid antibodies and no prior SARS-CoV-2 infection. Clones were sequenced by immunoSEQ multiplex PCR, and TCRdb holds only the in-frame ones, with some missing. The profile shows 60,000 to 65,000 clones, about 71% of them singletons. Sample: CD4+ T cells from PBMCs cultured with HCoV-OC43 spike peptides, taken before COVID-19 vaccination. As to subset: HCoV-OC43 spike overlapping peptide pool stimulation. The source of these receptors is a human donor who received a COVID-19 vaccine.

The chain joins TRBV2 to TRBJ2-3; D unclear. The CDR3 is 13 amino acids. Trimming pared 7 bases from V and 0 bases from J, leaving 8 bases between. The germline V gene has CDR1 SNHLY and CDR2 FYNNEI. The CDR3 spells CASTIRSTDTQYF. The CDR3 DNA follows: TGTGCCAGCACGATTCGAAGCACAGATACGCAGTATTTT.

V and J are TRBV18 and TRBJ2-7; 9 bases agree with TRBD2. Germline values: CDR1 KGHSH, CDR2 LQKENI. This CDR3 region has 14 residues. Trimming cost V 1 base and J 9 bases; bases outside gene matches: 7. The CDR3 DNA follows: TGTGCCAGCTCACCACAGCGGGGGGAACCCGGGCAGTACGTC. Translation: CASSPQRGEPGQYV.

This sequence joins TRBV19 and TRBJ2-5, with D possibly called TRBD1 or TRBD2 (6 bases each). Germline V lookup: CDR1 LNHDA, CDR2 SQIVND (reference sequence). The CDR3 loop spans 14 amino acids. Trimming took 4 bases from V and 7 from J, leaving 16 bases between them. The CDR3 nucleotides read TGTGCCAGTAGTACCACCTTAACGGGGGCGACCCAGTACTTC. Its protein product is CASSTTLTGATQYF.

This rearrangement joins TRBV14 to TRBJ1-1; D uncertain. The V end lost 8 bases, the J end lost 1 base, and 11 bases lay between the germline ends. In germline, CDR1 is SGHDN, CDR2 FVKESK. The CDR3 loop spans 13 amino acids. The CDR3 nucleotides read TGTGCCAGCTCCCCGTCGGGGAACACTGAAGCTTTCTTT. This codes for CASSPSGNTEAFF.

This clone was seen a single time. The genes are TRBV28 and TRBJ2-1; D remains unclear. Germline CDR1 is MDHEN and CDR2 is SYDVKM. V dropped 5 bases and J dropped 4 bases, with 18 bases sitting between them. The CDR3 runs to 16 residues. The CDR3 DNA is TGTGCCAGCAGTCCAGGAGCGTGGGCACTATACAATGAGCAGTTCTTC. Translating it yields CASSPGAWALYNEQFF.

The chain is built from TRBV18 and TRBJ1-1; weak D call: TRBD1 (6 bases). Per the germline V gene, CDR1 is KGHSH and CDR2 is LQKENI. CDR3 length: 14 amino acids. The V end was cut by 3 bases, the J end by 7 bases, with 15 bases between. As DNA, the CDR3 is TGTGCCAGCTCACCGCGCCAGGGGCTGGATGAAGCTTTCTTT. Translated: CASSPRQGLDEAFF. Based on the CDR3 plus reference TRBV18 and TRBJ1-1, the full variable domain is NAGVMQNPRHLVRRRGQEARLRCSPMKGHSHVYWYRQLPEEGLKFMVYLQKENIIDESGMPKERFSAEFPKEGPSILRIQQVVRGDSAAYFCASSPRQGLDEAFFGQGTRLTVV.

This sequence joins TRBV19 and TRBJ1-1, with a weak D call TRBD1 (5 bases). The CDR3 consists of 13 residues. V lost 5 bases, J lost 1 base, and 8 bases lay in between. In germline, CDR1 is LNHDA, CDR2 SQIVND (reference sequence). The CDR3 loop is CASSLDTNTEAFF. DNA of the CDR3: TGTGCCAGTAGTCTGGACACGAACACTGAAGCTTTCTTT.

This chain connects TRBV7-8 to TRBJ1-6; tentative D call: TRBD1 (6 bases). The V and J ends lost 5 bases and 7 bases respectively, with 12 bases between them. Germline-derived CDR1 and CDR2 are SGHVS and FQNEAQ. The CDR3 has 14 amino acids. In nucleotides, the CDR3 is TGTGCCAGCAGCCCCCGGGACACGAATTCACCCCTCCACTTT. Its protein is CASSPRDTNSPLHF.

The CDR3 bases are TGTGCCAGCAGCTTACTAGCGGGGGGGGTAGGGGAGCAGTACGTC. It is translated as CASSLLAGGVGEQYV. J is TRBJ2-7 and V is TRBV5-6, with 13 bases that match TRBD2. Germline V CDR1 and CDR2: SGHDT, YYEEEE. The CDR3 totals 15 residues. The V gene end was trimmed by 2 bases and the J gene end by 7 bases; junction bases not matched to a gene: 6.

The V and J genes are TRBV7-9 and TRBJ2-3; D remains unclear. CDR3 size: 11 residues. Per the germline V gene, CDR1 is SEHNR and CDR2 is FQNEAQ (reference sequence). V lost 0 bases to trimming and J lost 5 bases, with 0 bases between them. As DNA, the CDR3 is TGTGCCAGCAGCTTAGCAGATACGCAGTATTTT. It is translated as CASSLADTQYF.

This clone appeared once. The gene calls are TRBV1 and TRBJ2-1; the table gives TRBD2 as D, unverified against the DNA. TRBV1 is described as a pseudogene. The CDR3 sequence is 15 residues long. For the CDR3, the DNA is TGCACCAGCAGACCCGCCGGGGGGGCCAGGGATGAGCAGTTCTTC. This codes for CTSRPAGGARDEQFF.

V usage is TRBV4-1 and J usage is TRBJ2-7, with D possibly TRBD1 on 6 matching bases. The CDR3 covers 14 residues. Trimming pared 5 bases from V and 2 bases from J, leaving 13 bases between. Germline V gene lookup returns CDR1 MGHRA and CDR2 YSYEKL. CDR3 in amino acids: CASSKIQGPYEQYV. The CDR3 DNA sequence: TGCGCCAGCAGCAAAATACAGGGCCCCTACGAGCAGTACGTC.

The V and J genes are TRBV5-1 and TRBJ2-3; TRBD1 matches 10 bases. There are 15 residues in the CDR3. From germline, CDR1 is SGHRS and CDR2 YFSETQ. The J segment lost 4 bases and the V segment lost 0 bases, leaving 2 bases of the junction unmatched. CDR3: CASSLETGGPDTQYF. The CDR3 DNA reads TGCGCCAGCAGCTTGGAGACAGGGGGCCCAGATACGCAGTATTTT.

The chain recombines TRBV11-2 with TRBJ2-3; 10 nucleotides agree with TRBD1. Germline assignment: CDR1 SGHAT and CDR2 FQNNGV. The CDR3 is 17 residues long. J was trimmed by 4 bases and V by 3 bases; bases with no gene match: 10. CDR3: CASSLLSGQGPADTQYF. CDR3 sequence (DNA): TGTGCCAGCAGCTTGCTATCGGGACAGGGGCCCGCAGATACGCAGTATTTT.

Only a few counts were recorded for this clone. The chain carries TRBV6-5 and TRBJ1-1, with 8 nucleotides matching TRBD1. The germline V gene encodes CDR1 MNHEY and CDR2 SVGAGI. V lost 3 bases and J lost 0; bases outside the gene matches: 3. This CDR3 has 15 amino acids. The CDR3 loop reads CASSYQGALNTEAFF. The CDR3 DNA reads TGTGCCAGCAGTTATCAGGGGGCTTTGAACACTGAAGCTTTCTTT.

CDR3 protein: CASSLGKGPGVSDTQYF. DNA of the CDR3: TGTGCCAGCAGCTTAGGGAAGGGACCTGGGGTGTCAGATACGCAGTATTTT. V usage is TRBV7-9 and J usage is TRBJ2-3; possibly TRBD1 or TRBD2 for D (5 bases each). V lost 1 base and J 4 bases, leaving 18 bases between the germline ends. The CDR3 sequence is 17 residues long. CDR1 is SEHNR and CDR2 is FQNEAQ in the germline V gene (reference sequence).

The chain uses TRBV19 and TRBJ1-3; D gene unclear. The CDR3 sequence is 15 residues long. Germline CDR1 LNHDA, CDR2 SQIVND (reference sequence). Trimming removed 3 bases at V and 0 bases at J, with 9 bases between. The CDR3 DNA reads as TGTGCCAGTAGTATCGAGAGTTCCTCTGGAAACACCATATATTTT. Protein: CASSIESSSGNTIYF.

The chain is built from TRBV19 and TRBJ1-2; D perhaps matches TRBD1 (6 bases). V lost 6 bases and J 3 bases, leaving 20 bases between the germline ends. Germline CDR1 reads LNHDA; CDR2 reads SQIVND (reference sequence). There are 16 residues in the CDR3. The CDR3 region is CASSTPDRRSDYGYTF. CDR3 DNA sequence: TGTGCCAGTAGCACCCCGGACAGACGTTCAGACTATGGCTACACCTTC.

The chain is built from TRBV3-1 (or the pseudogene TRBV3-2) and TRBJ2-4, with D perhaps matching TRBD1 (6 bases). In germline, CDR1 is LGHDT, CDR2 YNNKEL (reference sequence). CDR3 length: 15 residues. V lost 4 bases and J lost 3, with 13 bases in between. The CDR3 nucleotides read TGTGCCAGCAGCCCTCAGGACAGCGACAAAAACATTCAGTACTTC. Amino acid sequence: CASSPQDSDKNIQYF.

The chain employs TRBV3-1 (or the pseudogene TRBV3-2) and TRBJ2-5; 9 bases line up with TRBD1. Germline CDR1 and CDR2: LGHDT and YNNKEL (reference sequence). The CDR3 is made up of 14 amino acids. Trimming cost V 4 bases and J 1 base; bases outside gene matches: 1. This chain's CDR3 is CASSRGQGQETQYF. The CDR3 nucleotides are TGTGCCAGCAGCCGGGGACAGGGCCAAGAGACCCAGTACTTC.

The CDR3 here is CASSEAYLRAGLRDGYTF. The DNA of the CDR3 is TGTGCCAGCAGTGAAGCGTATCTGCGGGCAGGCCTAAGGGATGGCTACACCTTC. The chain has TRBV6-1 and TRBJ1-2; the D is unclear. The V gene lost 0 bases and the J gene lost 6 bases, with 23 bases spanning the gap. This CDR3 is 18 amino acids long. The germline V gene has CDR1 MNHNS and CDR2 SASEGT.

The chain uses TRBV18 and TRBJ1-4; tentative D call: TRBD1 (6 bases). The CDR3 length is 15 residues. V lost 2 bases, J lost 3 bases, and 10 bases lay in between. In germline, CDR1 is KGHSH, CDR2 LQKENI. The CDR3, as DNA: TGTGCCAGCTCACCAAGGGGGGCAGCTAATGAAAAACTGTTTTTT. Protein: CASSPRGAANEKLFF.

The J gene is TRBJ2-1, the V gene TRBV5-1, with 11 bases aligning to TRBD2. The V gene end was trimmed by 7 bases and the J gene end by 9 bases; junction bases not matched to a gene: 12. The CDR3 is made up of 15 amino acids. Germline V gives CDR1 SGHRS, CDR2 YFSETQ. CDR3 protein: CASLPGTSGSSEQFF. In DNA form, the CDR3 reads TGCGCCAGCCTCCCGGGGACTAGCGGTTCTAGTGAGCAGTTCTTC.

J is TRBJ2-1 and V is TRBV10-1; 9 bases agree with TRBD2. This CDR3 region has 15 residues. V trimming: 3 bases; J trimming: 7 bases; junction bases outside the gene matches: 7. The germline gives CDR1 WNHNN, CDR2 SYGVQD (reference sequence). CDR3 loop: CASSETSGGNNEQFF. For the CDR3, the DNA is TGCGCCAGCAGTGAAACCAGCGGGGGGAATAATGAGCAGTTCTTC.

The V call is TRBV5-5, the J call TRBJ1-5; 7 positions agree with TRBD1. Germline V gene sequence: CDR1 SGHKS, CDR2 YYEKEE (reference sequence). J was trimmed by 0 bases and V by 4 bases; bases with no gene match: 7. CDR3 length equals 16 residues. The CDR3 coding sequence is TGTGCCAGCAGCACCGGGACAGTTTTTAGCAATCAGCCCCAGCATTTT. Encoded protein: CASSTGTVFSNQPQHF.

The chain recombines TRBV11-3 with TRBJ2-3; 9 nucleotides align to TRBD1. Per germline, CDR1 SGHNT and CDR2 YENEEA. This CDR3 has 19 residues. Trimming removed 0 bases from V and 2 bases from J; junction bases left unmatched: 12. The CDR3 loop reads CASSLEVFRTGDFTDTQYF. The CDR3 nucleotides read TGTGCCAGCAGCTTAGAGGTTTTCCGGACAGGGGATTTCACAGATACGCAGTATTTT.

The chain has TRBV29-1 and TRBJ1-5, with 8 bases aligning to TRBD1. Unmatched junction bases numbered 11, after V lost 5 bases and J lost 2 bases. CDR3 length equals 16 residues. Germline lookup yields CDR1 SQVTM and CDR2 ANQGSEA. CDR3 loop: CSVSTGAPRGNQPQHF. The DNA of the CDR3 is TGCAGCGTTTCGACAGGGGCCCCCCGAGGCAATCAGCCCCAGCATTTT.

The rearrangement links TRBV9 to TRBJ2-7, with 8 bases matching TRBD1. Per the germline V gene, CDR1 is SGDLS and CDR2 is YYNGEE. CDR3 length: 14 residues. V gave up 3 bases and J gave up 2 bases; unmatched junction bases: 4. Here the CDR3 reads CASSARDRPYEQYV. CDR3 nucleotides: TGTGCCAGCAGCGCTCGGGACAGGCCCTACGAGCAGTACGTC.

This chain joins TRBV10-2 and TRBJ2-7; D is ambiguous. CDR3 length: 13 residues. Trimming cost V 3 bases and J 3 bases, with 9 bases left between them. Germline V CDR1 and CDR2: WSHSY, SAAADI. CDR3 amino acids: CASSEGILYEQYV. The CDR3 region has the DNA TGCGCCAGCAGTGAAGGTATACTCTACGAGCAGTACGTC.

This clone has only one observation. The gene calls are TRBV6-1 and TRBJ2-3, with D perhaps being TRBD1 or TRBD2 (7 bases each). Germline CDR1 reads MNHNS; CDR2 reads SASEGT. V was trimmed by 4 bases and J by 2 bases, leaving 13 bases between them. The CDR3 consists of 15 residues. CDR3 nucleotide sequence: TGTGCCAGCAGTGGAGCGGGACAGATCACAGATACGCAGTATTTT. Translated, it gives CASSGAGQITDTQYF.